The 9 T cell receptor beta chains reported below all come from one sample, sequenced in a study of early T cells in non-severe SARS-CoV-2 infection. Each CDR3 protein gets one entry after TCRdb re-called the 5' RACE reads with MiXCR. The table includes over 50,000 distinct CDR3 sequences, approximately 8% detected once. The sample comprised whole blood. These receptors were taken from an adult who was a healthcare worker with PCR-confirmed SARS-CoV-2 infection or an uninfected control (not recorded which).

This clonotype was seen at least ten times. The chain is built from TRBV12-3 or TRBV12-4 and TRBJ1-1; a weak D match, TRBD1 (5 bases). V was clipped by 4 bases and J by 4 bases, with 10 bases between them. The CDR3 covers 13 residues. CDR3 in amino acids: CASSSGGGTEAFF. Written as DNA, the CDR3 is TGTGCCAGCAGTTCCGGGGGGGGCACTGAAGCTTTCTTT.

Here the CDR3 reads CASSSSGDRSLYEQYF. CDR3 nucleotides: TGTGCCAGCAGCTCTTCGGGGGACAGGAGTTTGTACGAGCAGTACTTC. The chain has TRBV6-6 and TRBJ2-7; 8 nucleotides agree with TRBD1. Germline trimming cut 6 bases from V and 4 bases from J; bases unmatched to any gene: 14. The CDR3 consists of 16 residues. The V gene's germline CDR1 is MNHNY and CDR2 SVGAGI (reference sequence).

Only a few counts were recorded for this clonotype. V usage is TRBV6-5 and J usage is TRBJ1-6; D is uncertain. Germline-derived CDR1 and CDR2 are MNHEY and SVGAGI. V gave up 0 bases and J gave up 11 bases, with 14 bases separating them. The CDR3 is 15 amino acids. The CDR3 coding sequence is TGTGCCAGCAGTTACTCGGGGAACGGCCGGGCACCCCTCCACTTT. It translates to CASSYSGNGRAPLHF.

In its sample, this clonotype was seen a few times. This chain uses TRBV12-3 or TRBV12-4 with TRBJ2-7; 10 bases line up with TRBD2. V lost 4 bases and J lost 4; bases outside the gene matches: 7. This CDR3 comprises 15 residues. The CDR3 reads CASSSPSGSPYEQYF. DNA of the CDR3: TGTGCCAGCAGTTCACCTAGCGGGAGCCCATACGAGCAGTACTTC.

This clonotype has at least ten counts. The J gene is TRBJ1-1, the V gene TRBV12-3 or TRBV12-4; a possible D gene is TRBD1 (6 bases). Trimming took 3 bases from V and 1 from J, leaving 18 bases between them. This CDR3 spans 17 amino acids. CDR3: CASSFRVGGTSNTEAFF. The CDR3 DNA is TGTGCCAGCAGTTTTAGGGTTGGGGGCACTTCGAACACTGAAGCTTTCTTT.

The chain combines TRBV5-1 with TRBJ2-7; tentatively, D is TRBD2 (6 bases). Trimming took 6 bases from V and 2 from J, leaving 15 bases between them. The CDR3 has 14 residues. Germline CDR1 and CDR2: SGHRS and YFSETQ. The chain's CDR3 is CASTSSARTYEQYF. In nucleotides, the CDR3 is TGCGCCAGCACTTCTAGCGCACGTACCTACGAGCAGTACTTC.

This clonotype was counted only a few times. The chain uses TRBV3-1 and TRBJ1-3; no clear D gene. The germline CDR1 and CDR2 sequences are LGHDT and YNNKEL (reference sequence). CDR3 length equals 14 residues. The germline V and J ends were trimmed by 2 bases and 0 bases, with 5 bases remaining between them. The DNA for the CDR3 is TGTGCCAGCAGCCAATGGATCTCTGGAAACACCATATATTTT. Residues: CASSQWISGNTIYF.

The chain carries TRBV5-6 and TRBJ1-2; no definite D call. Germline CDR1 SGHDT, CDR2 YYEEEE. The CDR3 totals 17 residues. Trimming stripped 1 base from V and 1 base from J, with 17 bases between. CDR3 nucleotides: TGTGCCAGCAGCTTGCTCGGCAGATCGTTACTTAACTATGGCTACACCTTC. This translates into CASSLLGRSLLNYGYTF. The full variable domain, with the rest looked up from reference TRBV5-6 and TRBJ1-2, is DAGVTQSPTHLIKTRGQQVTLRCSPKSGHDTVSWYQQALGQGPQFIFQYYEEEERQRGNFPDRFSGHQFPNYSSELNVNALLLGDSALYLCASSLLGRSLLNYGYTFGSGTRLTVV.

This clonotype showed up just a few times. This chain uses TRBV12-2 with TRBJ1-5. TRBV12-2 is listed as a pseudogene. This CDR3 comprises 15 residues. The CDR3 sequence is CASRLNRTGNQPQHF. The CDR3, as DNA: TGTGCAAGTCGCTTAAACCGGACGGGCAATCAGCCCCAGCATTTT.